This TCR beta chain comes out of a study of T cells after yellow fever vaccination. A few counts support this clonotype. Its specificity is unknown. TCRdb itself ran the 5' RACE reads through MiXCR, one entry per CDR3 protein. The sample lists some 300,000 distinct CDR3 sequences, less than 9.5% occurring once. The germline V and J ends were trimmed by 1 base and 4 bases, with 11 bases remaining between them. The CDR3 spans 14 residues. In germline, CDR1 is SGHRS, CDR2 YFSETQ. Findings and limits, study-wide: On re-exposure, the response was weaker but peaked faster, at day 5 versus 15. Only a small proportion of the clonotypes turned up in both the CD4 and the CD8 compartments, likely arising from convergent recombination. FACS-sorted repertoires might harbor abundant contaminating clonotypes from the bulk population.

The receptor's source is a man between 18 and 35 years old who received the YFV17D yellow fever vaccine. The material was CD4+ T cells sorted from PBMCs, obtained 5 days after the yellow fever booster vaccination. J is TRBJ1-2 and V is TRBV5-1; maybe TRBD1 (5 bases). CDR3 coding DNA: TGCGCCAGCAGCTTGAGCAGGGCTGGCTATGGCTACACCTTC. Encoded protein: CASSLSRAGYGYTF.